The 8 T cell receptor beta chains below come from one sample, sequenced in a study of T-cell memory formation after mild COVID-19. TCRdb independently ran MiXCR on the 5' RACE reads; one entry per CDR3 protein. The sample carries about 560,000 distinct CDR3 sequences, 15% to 20% recorded once. The sequenced material came from PBMCs or a T cell subset sorted from them (not recorded which). The receptors here all came from an adult woman who had mild COVID-19 (a few samples of this study predate the infection). Cell type and time point are not known.

This clonotype was seen at least ten times. V and J are TRBV6-5 and TRBJ1-5; TRBD1 is a possible D gene (5 bases). Trimming stripped 4 bases from V and 1 base from J, with 11 bases between. CDR3 length: 15 residues. Germline V CDR1 and CDR2: MNHEY, SVGAGI. CDR3 residues: CASSFRGESNQPQHF. The DNA of the CDR3 is TGTGCCAGCAGTTTCCGGGGGGAGAGCAATCAGCCCCAGCATTTT.

The J gene is TRBJ2-3, the V gene TRBV12-3 or TRBV12-4, with D tentatively TRBD1 (5 bases). The CDR3 is 13 residues long. V was clipped by 4 bases and J by 7 bases, with 12 bases between them. The CDR3: CASSSRVLNTQYF. In DNA form, the CDR3 reads TGTGCCAGCAGTTCCAGGGTATTAAATACGCAGTATTTT.

This clonotype was counted only a few times. The V call is TRBV9, the J call TRBJ1-6; D call uncertain. The germline gives CDR1 SGDLS, CDR2 YYNGEE. V was cut by 2 bases and J by 11 bases, with 14 bases left in between. This CDR3 is 14 amino acids long. The CDR3 sequence is CASSVSGGSAPLHF. The CDR3, as DNA: TGTGCCAGCAGCGTCTCGGGAGGAAGCGCACCCCTCCACTTT.

The chain uses TRBV20-1 and TRBJ2-7, with 7 bases aligning to TRBD2. Germline values: CDR1 DFQATT, CDR2 SNEGSKA (reference sequence). CDR3 length equals 16 residues. Trimming took 0 bases from V and 0 from J; bases not matched to a gene: 8. The CDR3 sequence is CSARDRWRGSSYEQYF. CDR3 in DNA: TGCAGTGCTAGAGATCGGTGGCGGGGGTCCTCCTACGAGCAGTACTTC.

The V gene is TRBV7-9, the J gene TRBJ1-2, with D unclear. V was cut by 5 bases and J by 0 bases, with 22 bases left in between. The germline V gene has CDR1 SEHNR and CDR2 FQNEAQ (reference sequence). CDR3 size: 18 residues. The CDR3 DNA sequence: TGTGCCAGCAGCCATCTCGGGCCGAGTAGATCTTCTAACTATGGCTACACCTTC. Translating it yields CASSHLGPSRSSNYGYTF.

The chain has TRBV7-9 and TRBJ2-3; no definite D call. The germline gives CDR1 SEHNR, CDR2 FQNEAQ (reference sequence). The V and J ends lost 5 bases and 2 bases respectively, with 14 bases between them. The CDR3 sequence is 15 residues long. The CDR3: CASSVPSSITDTQYF. CDR3 DNA: TGTGCCAGCAGCGTTCCCTCTAGTATCACAGATACGCAGTATTTT.

This clonotype has just a few counts. The genes are TRBV6-2 or TRBV6-3 and TRBJ1-1; D unresolved. The ends were cut back, 6 bases at V and 5 bases at J, with 16 bases in the middle. The CDR3 totals 14 residues. CDR1 is MNHEY, CDR2 SVGEGT, per germline. The CDR3 reads CASRSFKGLTEAFF. Here the CDR3 DNA reads TGTGCCAGCAGGAGCTTCAAGGGTTTAACTGAAGCTTTCTTT.

The rearrangement joins TRBV7-9 to TRBJ2-1; 8 bases line up with TRBD2. The length of the CDR3 is 15 residues. V was clipped by 5 bases and J by 3 bases; unmatched bases: 6. Germline V gene sequence: CDR1 SEHNR, CDR2 FQNEAQ (reference sequence). The CDR3 reads CASSLTGTSYNEQFF. CDR3 nucleotide sequence: TGTGCCAGCAGCCTAACCGGGACTAGCTACAATGAGCAGTTCTTC.